These 7 T cell receptor beta chains originate from one sample sequenced in a study of cytomegalovirus exposure and HLA in healthy donors. PCR employed 60 Vbeta and 13 Jbeta primers. The assay was immunoSEQ multiplex PCR, and TCRdb's table has in-frame clones only and misses some. Here the sample spans about 130,000 clones, around three quarters being singletons. The sequencing input was PBMCs. The receptors derive from a man aged 35-49 years in good health and CMV-seronegative.

The chain employs TRBV19 and TRBJ2-1; 9 bases fit TRBD1. Germline trimming cut 5 bases from V and 7 bases from J; bases unmatched to any gene: 9. CDR3 length: 15 amino acids. Germline V gene lookup returns CDR1 LNHDA and CDR2 SQIVND (reference sequence). CDR3: CASSPGQGLRNEQFF. The CDR3 nucleotides read TGTGCCAGTAGTCCTGGACAGGGGCTTAGGAATGAGCAGTTCTTC.

This clone was picked up one time. The J gene is TRBJ2-1, the V gene TRBV2; 8 bases fit TRBD2. CDR1 is SNHLY, CDR2 FYNNEI, per germline. This CDR3 is 16 amino acids long. The J segment lost 1 base and the V segment lost 3 bases, leaving 5 bases of the junction unmatched. Here the CDR3 reads CASSDPGRVSYNEQFF. CDR3 bases: TGTGCCAGCAGTGACCCCGGGAGGGTGTCCTACAATGAGCAGTTCTTC.

The gene calls are TRBV6-8 and TRBJ2-3; TRBD1 agrees at 12 bases. CDR3 length equals 16 residues. Germline values: CDR1 MNHGY, CDR2 SAAAGT. V lost 0 bases to trimming and J lost 4 bases; unmatched junction nucleotides: 2. CDR3 coding DNA: TGTGCCAGCAGTTACTCGGGACAGGGGGCTGCAGATACGCAGTATTTT. This translates into CASSYSGQGAADTQYF.

The rearrangement joins TRBV27 to TRBJ2-7; perhaps TRBD2 as D (7 bases). CDR3 size: 16 residues. The germline V gene encodes CDR1 MNHEY and CDR2 SMNVEV (reference sequence). The V end lost 8 bases, the J end lost 5 bases, and 25 bases lay between the germline ends. CDR3 DNA sequence: TGTGCCAGCCGCTTAGGGGGGGGAGTGTTTCGGGACGAGCAGTACTTC. It yields the protein CASRLGGGVFRDEQYF.

This rearrangement joins TRBV4-1 to TRBJ2-3, with 14 bases lining up with TRBD2. Germline assignment: CDR1 MGHRA and CDR2 YSYEKL. There are 16 residues in the CDR3. Trimming removed 4 bases from V and 3 bases from J; junction bases left unmatched: 3. CDR3 residues: CASSPGTSGRTDTQYF. For the CDR3, the DNA is TGCGCCAGCAGCCCTGGGACTAGCGGGAGAACAGATACGCAGTATTTT.

The rearrangement uses TRBV9 and TRBJ1-1; 11 positions agree with TRBD1. The CDR3 sequence is 15 residues long. Germline loops: CDR1 SGDLS, CDR2 YYNGEE. V was clipped by 0 bases and J by 4 bases; unmatched bases: 2. DNA for the CDR3: TGTGCCAGCAGCGTAGGCGGGACAGGGGGCACTGAAGCTTTCTTT. Translating gives CASSVGGTGGTEAFF.

This chain joins TRBV7-2 and TRBJ2-5, with D possibly being TRBD2 (6 bases). CDR3 length: 15 residues. Trimming took off 5 bases at V and 4 bases at J, with 17 bases between the two ends. CDR1 and CDR2 (germline): SGHTA, FQGNSA. The CDR3 loop reads CASSAGLGGGETQYF. CDR3 nucleotide sequence: TGTGCCAGCAGCGCGGGATTGGGGGGAGGAGAGACCCAGTACTTC.